Shown below are 14 T cell receptor beta chains from a single sample sequenced in a study of blood T cell repertoires in COVID-19. Measured with immunoSEQ multiplex PCR; TCRdb has only the in-frame clones, and not every one. The sample holds about 350,000 clones, around 87% seen once. The sequenced sample was PBMCs or T cells enriched from blood (not recorded which). The receptors were sampled from a woman younger than 45 who had recovered from COVID-19.

The V gene is TRBV6-5, the J gene TRBJ2-2; the D gene is possibly TRBD1 (5 bases). CDR1 is MNHEY, CDR2 SVGAGI, per germline. CDR3 size: 13 residues. Trimming removed 5 bases at V and 5 bases at J, with 9 bases between. CDR3 in amino acids: CASSMKGTGELFF. The DNA of the CDR3 is TGTGCCAGCAGTATGAAGGGGACCGGGGAGCTGTTTTTT.

The J gene is TRBJ2-3, the V gene TRBV19; a possible D gene is TRBD2 (5 bases). Germline V gene sequence: CDR1 LNHDA, CDR2 SQIVND (reference sequence). There are 11 residues in the CDR3. With 9 bases removed from V and 7 bases from J, the gap between germline ends came to 11 bases. The CDR3 reads CASGVLYTQYF. Here the CDR3 DNA reads TGTGCCAGCGGGGTGTTATATACGCAGTATTTT.

The CDR3 loop is CASSLVSEQFF. The CDR3 DNA follows: TGTGCCAGCAGCTTAGTGAGTGAGCAGTTCTTC. The chain has TRBV11-2 and TRBJ2-1; D gene unclear. The CDR3 has 11 amino acids. Germline V gene data show CDR1 as SGHAT and CDR2 as FQNNGV. The ends were cut back, 1 base at V and 9 bases at J, with 4 bases in the middle.

V and J are TRBV18 and TRBJ1-5, with D perhaps TRBD1 (6 bases). Trimming removed 1 base at V and 5 bases at J, with 9 bases between. The V gene's germline CDR1 is KGHSH and CDR2 LQKENI. The CDR3 runs 14 residues. The CDR3 region has the DNA TGTGCCAGCTCACCACAAGCAGGGGATCAGCCCCAGCATTTT. This sequence encodes CASSPQAGDQPQHF.

The chain employs TRBV19 and TRBJ2-6, with D perhaps matching TRBD1 (6 bases). The germline gives CDR1 LNHDA, CDR2 SQIVND (reference sequence). The CDR3 consists of 17 residues. Trimming stripped 5 bases from V and 0 bases from J, with 14 bases between. The DNA of the CDR3 is TGTGCCAGTAGTCTACAGGGCCAAAGCTCTGGGGCCAACGTCCTGACTTTC. This gives the protein CASSLQGQSSGANVLTF. Based on the CDR3 plus reference TRBV19 and TRBJ2-6, the full variable domain is DGGITQSPKYLFRKEGQNVTLSCEQNLNHDAMYWYRQDPGQGLRLIYYSQIVNDFQKGDIAEGYSVSREKKESFPLTVTSAQKNPTAFYLCASSLQGQSSGANVLTFGAGSRLTVL.

As concerns this clone: At one end the junction does not follow the germline gene, possibly because of a read error. The rearrangement links TRBV6-1 to TRBJ1-2, with D possibly matching TRBD1 (5 bases). CDR3 length: 14 amino acids. Germline V gives CDR1 MNHNS, CDR2 SASEGT. The CDR3 DNA sequence: TGTGCCAGCAGTGAAGCTCCGAGGGACGGTGGAGGGGCCTTC. Translated, it gives CASSEAPRDGGGAF.

DNA of the CDR3: TGCGCCAGCATGAAACAGGGGAAAGAGACCCAGTACTTC. It codes for CASMKQGKETQYF. The chain carries TRBV5-1 and TRBJ2-5, with 7 bases matching TRBD1. The germline gives CDR1 SGHRS, CDR2 YFSETQ. V was clipped by 6 bases and J by 3 bases; unmatched bases: 5. The CDR3 extends over 13 amino acids.

The chain couples TRBV28 to TRBJ2-1, with 9 bases that match TRBD2. Germline V gene sequence: CDR1 MDHEN, CDR2 SYDVKM. V lost 7 bases and J lost 0; bases outside the gene matches: 13. The CDR3 length is 18 residues. CDR3 bases: TGTGCCAGCATAAATCTGGCGGGGGGGGGAAGCTCCTACAATGAGCAGTTCTTC. Translation gives CASINLAGGGSSYNEQFF.

The CDR3 loop reads CASSVGFRLNTEAFF. The DNA of the CDR3 is TGTGCCAGCAGCGTAGGTTTCCGTTTGAACACTGAAGCTTTCTTT. V usage is TRBV9 and J usage is TRBJ1-1; no reliable D call. Germline V lookup: CDR1 SGDLS, CDR2 YYNGEE. Between the trimmed V and J ends, which lost 0 bases and 0 bases, there was a span of 9 bases. The CDR3 covers 15 residues.

The J gene is TRBJ1-5, the V gene TRBV19; D remains unclear. This CDR3 is built from 15 residues. Between the trimmed V and J ends, which lost 1 base and 3 bases, there was a span of 10 bases. Looked up from germline, CDR1 is LNHDA and CDR2 is SQIVND (reference sequence). The CDR3 spells CASSIGQSNNQPQHF. CDR3 sequence (DNA): TGTGCCAGTAGTATAGGGCAGTCGAACAATCAGCCCCAGCATTTT.

This chain links TRBV28 with TRBJ2-1; D possibly corresponds to TRBD2 (5 bases). This CDR3 region has 14 residues. Germline values: CDR1 MDHEN, CDR2 SYDVKM. The germline V and J ends were trimmed by 6 bases and 2 bases, with 11 bases remaining between them. The CDR3 sequence: CASSLPGTYNEQFF. CDR3 in DNA: TGTGCCAGCAGCCTACCCGGGACCTACAATGAGCAGTTCTTC.

The V call is TRBV29-1, the J call TRBJ2-7; D is perhaps TRBD1 (5 bases). CDR1 is SQVTM, CDR2 ANQGSEA, per germline. Trimming stripped 0 bases from V and 3 bases from J, with 15 bases between. The CDR3 runs to 15 residues. CDR3 protein: CSVEDQKDSLYEQYF. As DNA, the CDR3 is TGCAGCGTTGAAGACCAAAAAGACAGCCTCTACGAGCAGTACTTC.

DNA for the CDR3: TGTGCCAGCAGCTTAGCGGGGGGCCAAGAGACCCAGTACTTC. Its translation is CASSLAGGQETQYF. The rearrangement joins TRBV7-2 to TRBJ2-5, with D tentatively TRBD2 (6 bases). CDR1 and CDR2 from the germline V gene are SGHTA and FQGNSA. Trimming removed 0 bases from V and 1 base from J, with 6 bases in between. This CDR3 region has 14 residues.

This chain uses TRBV2 with TRBJ1-2, with D maybe TRBD1 (5 bases). V was cut by 4 bases and J by 6 bases, with 9 bases left in between. There are 12 residues in the CDR3. Looked up from germline, CDR1 is SNHLY and CDR2 is FYNNEI. CDR3 residues: CASSAGDHGYTF. For the CDR3, the DNA is TGTGCCAGCAGTGCGGGGGACCATGGCTACACCTTC. Combining the CDR3 with reference TRBV2 and TRBJ1-2 gives the whole variable domain EPEVTQTPSHQVTQMGQEVILRCVPISNHLYFYWYRQILGQKVEFLVSFYNNEISEKSEIFDDQFSVERPDGSNFTLKIRSTKLEDSAMYFCASSAGDHGYTFGSGTRLTVV.